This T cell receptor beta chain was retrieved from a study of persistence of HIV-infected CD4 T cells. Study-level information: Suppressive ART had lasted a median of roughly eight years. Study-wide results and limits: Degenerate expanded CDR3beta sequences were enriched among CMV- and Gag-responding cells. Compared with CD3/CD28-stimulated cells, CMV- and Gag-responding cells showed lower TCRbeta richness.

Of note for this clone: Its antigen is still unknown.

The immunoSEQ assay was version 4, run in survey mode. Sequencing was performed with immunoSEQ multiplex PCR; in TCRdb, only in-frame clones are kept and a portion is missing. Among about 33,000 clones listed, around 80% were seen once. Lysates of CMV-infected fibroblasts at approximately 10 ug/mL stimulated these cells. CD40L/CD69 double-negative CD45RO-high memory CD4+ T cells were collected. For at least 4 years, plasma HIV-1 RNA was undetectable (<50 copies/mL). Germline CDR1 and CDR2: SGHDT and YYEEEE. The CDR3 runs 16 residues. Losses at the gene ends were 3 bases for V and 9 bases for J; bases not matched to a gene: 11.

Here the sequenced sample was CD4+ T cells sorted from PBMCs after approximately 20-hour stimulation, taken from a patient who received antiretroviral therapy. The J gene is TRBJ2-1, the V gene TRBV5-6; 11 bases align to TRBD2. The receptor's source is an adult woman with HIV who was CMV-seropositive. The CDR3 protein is CASSWGLAGGLGEQFF. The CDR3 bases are TGTGCCAGCAGCTGGGGGCTAGCGGGAGGTCTCGGTGAGCAGTTCTTC.